This T cell receptor beta chain came from a study of OX40 agonist ivuxolimab in advanced cancers. Between the trimmed V and J ends, which lost 2 bases and 2 bases, there was a span of 7 bases. The CDR3 totals 13 residues. CDR1 and CDR2 (germline): SGHKS, YYEKEE (reference sequence). This table comes from immunoSEQ multiplex PCR, and its TCRdb copy is limited to in-frame clones, with some not included. The data contain approximately 69,000 clones, almost 85% of them seen just once; the ten biggest clones take up about 7.4%. Sequenced here: CD4+ or CD8+ T cells sorted from blood, sampled in a trial of the OX40 agonist ivuxolimab. This clonotype was sampled from an adult with an advanced solid tumor such as melanoma, head and neck, liver or kidney cancer. The chain couples TRBV5-5 to TRBJ2-5, with no clear D. In DNA, the CDR3 is TGTGCCAGCAGCTTAGGCCGACAAGAGACCCAGTACTTC. It translates to CASSLGRQETQYF.